Below, 23 T cell receptor beta chains from the same sample are listed, as sequenced in a study of immune heterogeneity within non-small cell lung tumors. For each sample, template was around 0.55 ug of bulk tumor genomic DNA. Every primary tumor yielded several biopsies, spaced far apart, that were taken during surgery. Enrolled patients presented with newly diagnosed, previously untreated non-small cell lung cancer and underwent curative surgery. TCR beta CDR3 was amplified by multiplex PCR using 32 V and 13 J primers. TCRdb ran MiXCR on the multiplex PCR reads and lists one entry per CDR3 protein. Of under 13,000 distinct CDR3 sequences in the sample, approximately 29% are singletons; the top ten hold approximately 20%. Sequenced material: lung tumor tissue. All receptors derive from a woman in her 50s with non-small cell lung cancer.

At least ten counts were recorded for this clonotype. This sequence joins TRBV7-9 and TRBJ2-3, with TRBD2 matching over 10 bases. CDR3 length: 15 residues. Germline CDR1 is SEHNR and CDR2 is FQNEAQ (reference sequence). V was pared by 1 base and J by 4 bases, with 2 bases of the junction left unmatched. The DNA of the CDR3 is TGTGCCAGCAGCTTAGTCCTAGCGGGAGCAGATACGCAGTATTTT. Protein sequence: CASSLVLAGADTQYF.

This clonotype was recorded at least ten times. The CDR3 protein is CASSYAYEQYF. The CDR3 region has the DNA TGTGCCAGCAGCTACGCCTACGAGCAGTACTTC. The chain joins TRBV7-2 to TRBJ2-7; no firm D call. V lost 4 bases to trimming and J lost 2 bases, with 3 bases between them. Germline CDR1 SGHTA, CDR2 FQGNSA. The CDR3 sequence is 11 residues long.

The J gene is TRBJ1-2, the V gene TRBV18; D is uncertain. Germline V gives CDR1 KGHSH, CDR2 LQKENI. With 0 bases removed from V and 7 bases from J, the gap between germline ends came to 12 bases. The CDR3 sequence is 14 residues long. The CDR3 loop is CASSPPSSVAGYTF. The DNA for the CDR3 is TGTGCCAGCTCACCACCGTCCTCTGTGGCTGGCTACACCTTC. Full variable domain (outside the CDR3, taken from reference TRBV18 and TRBJ1-2): NAGVMQNPRHLVRRRGQEARLRCSPMKGHSHVYWYRQLPEEGLKFMVYLQKENIIDESGMPKERFSAEFPKEGPSILRIQQVVRGDSAAYFCASSPPSSVAGYTFGSGTRLTVV.

This clonotype was recorded a few times. The chain recombines TRBV5-1 with TRBJ2-2; no clear D gene. The CDR3 is made up of 14 amino acids. Germline CDR1 reads SGHRS; CDR2 reads YFSETQ. Trimming removed 4 bases from V and 6 bases from J, with 13 bases in between. The CDR3 reads CASSPVEGSGELFF. Written as DNA, the CDR3 is TGCGCCAGCAGCCCGGTAGAAGGTTCCGGGGAGCTGTTTTTT.

The J gene is TRBJ2-1, the V gene TRBV24-1; 14 nucleotides align to TRBD2. The germline CDR1 and CDR2 sequences are KGHDR and SFDVKD. Trimming took 3 bases from V and 7 from J; bases not matched to a gene: 4. The CDR3 has 16 amino acids. CDR3 region: CATSDPGTSGRNEQFF. The CDR3 DNA is TGTGCCACCAGTGATCCCGGGACTAGCGGGAGAAATGAGCAGTTCTTC.

In this sample, this clonotype turned up a few times. The chain carries TRBV9 and TRBJ2-6; D ambiguous. The CDR3 contains 15 residues. Germline V gene sequence: CDR1 SGDLS, CDR2 YYNGEE. V lost 4 bases and J lost 1, with 9 bases in between. DNA for the CDR3: TGTGCCAGCAGCACGAGCCCGTCTGGGGCCAACGTCCTGACTTTC. Its translation is CASSTSPSGANVLTF. Full variable domain (outside the CDR3, taken from reference TRBV9 and TRBJ2-6): DSGVTQTPKHLITATGQRVTLRCSPRSGDLSVYWYQQSLDQGLQFLIQYYNGEERAKGNILERFSAQQFPDLHSELNLSSLELGDSALYFCASSTSPSGANVLTFGAGSRLTVL.

As for this clonotype: A clone one base away is much larger, so this may be a read error. This chain's CDR3 is CASLVGTGNSPLHF. The DNA of the CDR3 is TGTGCCAGCTTGGTAGGCACAGGGAATTCACCCCTCCACTTT. The chain joins TRBV27 to TRBJ1-6; tentatively, D is TRBD1 (6 bases). The germline gives CDR1 MNHEY, CDR2 SMNVEV (reference sequence). V lost 8 bases and J 7 bases, leaving 15 bases between the germline ends. The CDR3 length is 14 residues.

This clonotype was seen ten or more times. The chain combines TRBV9 with TRBJ2-7; weak D call: TRBD2 (6 bases). Germline assignment: CDR1 SGDLS and CDR2 YYNGEE. The CDR3 is 14 residues long. Trimming removed 4 bases at V and 2 bases at J, with 13 bases between. The CDR3 nucleotides are TGTGCCAGCAGCACCGGGACTGCGACCTACGAGCAGTACTTC. It specifies CASSTGTATYEQYF.

The J gene is TRBJ1-4, the V gene TRBV6-1, with 8 nucleotides matching TRBD1. V was pared by 7 bases and J by 5 bases, with 3 bases of the junction left unmatched. CDR1 MNHNS and CDR2 SASEGT come from the germline V gene. The CDR3 length is 13 residues. DNA for the CDR3: TGTGCCAGCATCCGGACAGGGAATGAAAAACTGTTTTTT. This codes for CASIRTGNEKLFF.

This sequence joins TRBV10-1 and TRBJ2-1, with D unresolved. Germline V gene sequence: CDR1 WNHNN, CDR2 SYGVQD (reference sequence). This CDR3 has 20 residues. Trimming cost V 6 bases and J 5 bases, with 32 bases left between them. For the CDR3, the DNA is TGCGCCAGCAGGTCCGTCCGAGCCCGTCATAGTCCCCAAAAGAACAATGAGCAGTTCTTC. Its protein product is CASRSVRARHSPQKNNEQFF.

The chain joins TRBV6-6 to TRBJ2-7; 9 positions agree with TRBD2. Looked up from germline, CDR1 is MNHNY and CDR2 is SVGAGI (reference sequence). The trim removed 0 bases at V and 3 bases at J, leaving 15 bases unmatched. The CDR3 is made up of 19 amino acids. CDR3 region: CASSYSGSKAGGPLYEQYF. CDR3 coding DNA: TGTGCCAGCAGTTACTCGGGGTCAAAAGCGGGAGGTCCCCTCTACGAGCAGTACTTC.

Concerning this clonotype: A much larger clone is a single base away; this may be a read error. The V call is TRBV19, the J call TRBJ1-2; 10 bases are shared with TRBD1. This CDR3 has 16 residues. J gave up 4 bases and V 5 bases, and 10 bases lay outside the gene matches. Germline lookup yields CDR1 LNHDA and CDR2 SQIVND (reference sequence). The CDR3 sequence: CASSAATGGAGYGYTF. Written as DNA, the CDR3 is TGTGCCAGTAGTGCCGCGACAGGGGGCGCGGGCTATGGCTACACCTTC.

As regards this clonotype: An end of the junction does not agree with germline; a read error may underlie this. The chain carries TRBV6-4 and TRBJ2-7, with 8 bases matching TRBD2. The germline V gene has CDR1 MRHNA and CDR2 SNTAGT. The CDR3 is 16 residues long. The CDR3 spells CASNDHGLASSYEQYF. The CDR3 DNA sequence: TGTGCCAGCAATGACCACGGACTAGCATCCTCCTACGAGCAGTACTTC.

This clonotype came up a few times. This chain links TRBV2 with TRBJ2-1; 7 nucleotides agree with TRBD2. V trimming: 7 bases; J trimming: 8 bases; junction bases outside the gene matches: 11. This CDR3 region has 14 residues. Germline loops: CDR1 SNHLY, CDR2 FYNNEI. The CDR3 DNA is TGTGCCAGCAAGGTCCGGGACTATAGGGATGAGCAGTTCTTC. Encoded protein: CASKVRDYRDEQFF.

This chain links TRBV5-1 with TRBJ1-2, with a weak D call TRBD1 (5 bases). This CDR3 has 14 amino acids. Trimming removed 2 bases from V and 5 bases from J, with 13 bases in between. Germline CDR1 is SGHRS and CDR2 is YFSETQ. CDR3 DNA: TGCGCCAGCAGCTTCGAGGGCAAGGGGTATGGCTACACCTTC. Amino acid sequence: CASSFEGKGYGYTF.

This chain connects TRBV13 to TRBJ2-7; 9 nucleotides match TRBD2. The germline V gene encodes CDR1 PRHDT and CDR2 FYEKMQ (reference sequence). CDR3 length: 15 amino acids. V was pared by 8 bases and J by 0 bases, with 8 bases of the junction left unmatched. CDR3 in amino acids: CASSQAGGVSYEQYF. The CDR3 nucleotides are TGTGCCAGCTCCCAAGCGGGGGGTGTCTCCTACGAGCAGTACTTC.

Only a few counts were recorded for this clonotype. The genes are TRBV7-9 and TRBJ1-1, with 10 bases identical to TRBD1. CDR1 and CDR2 from the germline V gene are SEHNR and FQNEAQ (reference sequence). The CDR3 spans 16 residues. V was clipped by 5 bases and J by 4 bases; unmatched bases: 10. The DNA of the CDR3 is TGTGCCAGCAGCGGAGGGACAGGGGAGGGGGGCACTGAAGCTTTCTTT. Translation: CASSGGTGEGGTEAFF. The variable domain in full, completed from reference TRBV7-9 and TRBJ1-1, reads DTGVSQNPRHKITKRGQNVTFRCDPISEHNRLYWYRQTLGQGPEFLTYFQNEAQLEKSRLLSDRFSAERPKGSFSTLEIQRTEQGDSAMYLCASSGGTGEGGTEAFFGQGTRLTVV.

This clonotype is categorized as medium-sized. This chain uses TRBV12-3 or TRBV12-4 with TRBJ2-2; 9 bases match TRBD1. Losses at the gene ends were 5 bases for V and 2 bases for J; bases not matched to a gene: 9. The CDR3 totals 17 residues. The CDR3 sequence is CASSRWTGVTNTGELFF. DNA of the CDR3: TGTGCCAGCAGTCGATGGACAGGGGTTACCAACACCGGGGAGCTGTTTTTT.

Regarding this clonotype: Being one base from a much bigger clone, this may be a read error. This chain joins TRBV28 and TRBJ1-6; 7 nucleotides agree with TRBD1. Germline V gives CDR1 MDHEN, CDR2 SYDVKM. This CDR3 has 15 amino acids. The CDR3: CAGSYTTGLHSPLHF. The CDR3 region has the DNA TGTGCCGGCAGCTACACGACAGGGCTCCATTCACCCCTCCACTTT.

V gene TRBV27 combines with J gene TRBJ2-1; D gene uncertain. CDR1 and CDR2 (germline): MNHEY, SMNVEV (reference sequence). The CDR3 is 13 residues long. Trimming removed 3 bases at V and 6 bases at J, with 9 bases between. The CDR3 DNA reads TGTGCCAGCAGTTTCGGAGTCGGCAATGAGCAGTTCTTC. The encoded protein is CASSFGVGNEQFF.

In its sample, this clonotype was seen many times. The V and J genes are TRBV12-3 or TRBV12-4 and TRBJ2-7, with D perhaps matching TRBD2 (6 bases). The V gene lost 6 bases and the J gene lost 6 bases, with 12 bases spanning the gap. The CDR3 length is 12 residues. The CDR3 loop is CASSPSGVEQYF. The CDR3 DNA reads as TGTGCCAGCAGCCCGTCGGGGGTCGAGCAGTACTTC.

Many counts were recorded for this clonotype. This chain joins TRBV3-1 and TRBJ1-4; D is possibly TRBD1 (5 bases). The CDR3 extends over 17 amino acids. CDR1 and CDR2 from the germline V gene are LGHDT and YNNKEL (reference sequence). Trimming shortened V by 2 bases and J by 1 base, and 14 bases separated the two germline ends. CDR3 bases: TGTGCCAGCAGCCAACAGTGGGGCTGGGGAACTAATGAAAAACTGTTTTTT. Protein: CASSQQWGWGTNEKLFF.

At least ten counts were recorded for this clonotype. This chain connects TRBV5-1 to TRBJ1-2, with D perhaps matching TRBD1 (5 bases). Germline-derived CDR1 and CDR2 are SGHRS and YFSETQ. Trimming pared 4 bases from V and 3 bases from J, leaving 10 bases between. The CDR3 length is 13 residues. Here the CDR3 reads CASSQGNDYGYTF. CDR3 DNA sequence: TGCGCCAGCAGCCAGGGTAACGACTATGGCTACACCTTC. The whole variable domain, remainder taken from reference TRBV5-1 and TRBJ1-2, is KAGVTQTPRYLIKTRGQQVTLSCSPISGHRSVSWYQQTPGQGLQFLFEYFSETQRNKGNFPGRFSGRQFSNSRSEMNVSTLELGDSALYLCASSQGNDYGYTFGSGTRLTVV.